This T cell receptor beta chain was documented in a study of blood T cell repertoires in COVID-19 (dated by TCRdb to 2020 to 2022). Background for the entire study: Samples from collaborators originated in the United States, Italy and Spain and spanned both the acute and convalescent phases of COVID-19. The material from the prospective study consisted of cDNA or gDNA derived from T cells, B-cell-depleted T cells, or PBMCs. Subjects who had been exposed to COVID-19, were actively infected with it, or had recovered from it provided the deeply sampled blood TCRbeta repertoires that made up the dataset. The repertoires were released in a freely available public database meant as a resource for research on the immune response to SARS-CoV-2. The samples were drawn from the first 160 participants of the ongoing ImmuneRACE study and from 1,254 subjects provided by 6 global collaborators. Sample metadata almost always included a de-identified subject ID, COVID-19 status, age in years and sex. Where available, HLA class I and class II types were taken from metadata supplied by the sample provider and were not determined by assay-based typing. Study-wide conclusions, independent of this receptor: Clinical and demographic metadata were provided uncurated, with the amount varying by source and participant.

The collaborating institutions used their own protocols to collect whole blood in K2EDTA tubes. For TCRbeta analysis, collaborator samples were shipped as frozen whole blood, as isolated PBMCs, or as DNA extracted from either sample type. The immunoSEQ Assay, a bias-controlled multiplex PCR, was used to amplify TCRbeta CDR3 regions from genomic DNA. The study's processing was this. The number of nucleated cells in each sample was estimated from the amplification of reference gene primers within the assay. To quantify the absolute abundance of each unique TCRbeta CDR3 rearrangement, sequence reads were collapsed and filtered. For each sample, productive Simpson clonality was calculated by taking the square root of Simpson's diversity index across productive rearrangements. The clones in this table, taken by TCRdb from immuneACCESS, are in-frame only. Not every clone is retained; where verified, under half of the shortfall comes from an unresolved V gene, and the cause of the rest is unknown. V and J calls plus clone size are reproduced from that table; the DNA served to infer D and trimming. This sample has around 78,000 clones in its table, and around nine tenths of those were observed once. Of the sample, around 1.9% is held by the ten largest clones.

This clone was seen only once. Which antigen it targets is not known. Per-base quality was not reported, and no clone a single base away is much larger than it. In the same sample, other DNA sequences code for this CDR3. CDR1 and CDR2, per the germline V gene, are KGHSH and LQKENI. Its CDR3 holds 13 amino acids, cysteine through phenylalanine. The read is trimmed to its CDR3 DNA, 39 bases read in frame from base 1. V and J are truncated by 1 base and 6 bases respectively, leaving an intervening sequence of 10 bases. Sequencing was done on a sample of peripheral blood. The TCR originated in a woman aged 60-75 years with acute or convalescent COVID-19. The rearrangement joined TRBV18 to TRBJ2-7; TRBD1 is possibly the D segment (6 matching bases). The nucleotides read TGTGCCAGCTCACCACAGGACAGAGGCGAGCAGTACTTC. This gives the protein CASSPQDRGEQYF.